These 5 T cell receptor beta chains share one sample of origin, sequenced in a study of control samples from healthy donors and cancer patients. Generated by immunoSEQ multiplex PCR, the TCRdb table keeps only in-frame clones and is missing some. The table lists about 85,000 clones, 90% of them singletons. Sequences were obtained from blood. The receptor source for this set is a woman between 18 and 29 years old in good health.

This rearrangement joins TRBV7-8 to TRBJ1-4; D is ambiguous. In germline, CDR1 is SGHVS, CDR2 FQNEAQ. V was shortened by 5 bases and J by 6 bases, with 13 bases between the two germline ends. CDR3 length: 14 residues. In nucleotides, the CDR3 is TGTGCCAGCAGCCCCGATTATTATGATGAAAAACTGTTTTTT. Its protein is CASSPDYYDEKLFF.

The V gene is TRBV27, the J gene TRBJ1-1; perhaps TRBD1 as D (6 bases). With 6 bases removed from V and 1 base from J, the gap between germline ends came to 12 bases. The CDR3 is 14 residues long. Germline V gene lookup returns CDR1 MNHEY and CDR2 SMNVEV (reference sequence). The CDR3 bases are TGTGCCAGCAGCCGACAGGTGGAGAACACTGAAGCTTTCTTT. Translating gives CASSRQVENTEAFF.

The rearrangement uses TRBV19 and TRBJ1-1, with 8 bases matching TRBD1. The CDR3 totals 15 residues. The V gene end was trimmed by 6 bases and the J gene end by 1 base; junction bases not matched to a gene: 7. Per germline, CDR1 LNHDA and CDR2 SQIVND (reference sequence). As DNA, the CDR3 is TGTGCCAGTAGGGACAACAGGGGGACGAACACTGAAGCTTTCTTT. This sequence encodes CASRDNRGTNTEAFF. Looking up the rest from reference TRBV19 and TRBJ1-1 gives the full variable domain: DGGITQSPKYLFRKEGQNVTLSCEQNLNHDAMYWYRQDPGQGLRLIYYSQIVNDFQKGDIAEGYSVSREKKESFPLTVTSAQKNPTAFYLCASRDNRGTNTEAFFGQGTRLTVV.

The chain combines TRBV20-1 with TRBJ2-7; D ambiguous. The length of the CDR3 is 13 residues. Between the trimmed V and J ends, which lost 3 bases and 4 bases, there was a span of 13 bases. In germline, CDR1 is DFQATT, CDR2 SNEGSKA (reference sequence). This chain's CDR3 is CSASRPSLYEQYF. CDR3 nucleotides: TGCAGTGCTAGTCGACCGAGCCTTTACGAGCAGTACTTC.

The chain links TRBV2 to TRBJ1-5; a weak D match, TRBD1 (5 bases). The V gene's germline CDR1 is SNHLY and CDR2 FYNNEI. This CDR3 comprises 14 residues. Trimming left V 5 bases short and J 5 bases short, with 13 bases between. CDR3 residues: CASSPGFGDQPQHF. The CDR3 DNA reads TGTGCCAGCAGTCCAGGGTTCGGGGATCAGCCCCAGCATTTT.